This T cell receptor beta chain was documented in a study of T cell changes during pregnancy in multiple sclerosis. Trimming left V 4 bases short and J 0 bases short, with 6 bases between. This CDR3 has 13 amino acids. Germline V CDR1 and CDR2: MNHNS, SASEGT. TCRdb keeps only in-frame clones here, not all; method: immunoSEQ multiplex PCR. The table has tens of thousands of clones, 85% to 90% seen once. This chain connects TRBV6-1 to TRBJ1-1; D perhaps matches TRBD1 (5 bases). The specimen comprised CD4+ T cells from peripheral blood mononuclear cells, sampled in the first trimester of pregnancy. The sequence derives from a female donor with multiple sclerosis, enrolled in a pregnancy study. The CDR3 DNA sequence: TGTGCCAGCAGTGGACAGTTGAACACTGAAGCTTTCTTT. Translation gives CASSGQLNTEAFF.